Listed here is a single TCR beta chain. Its cognate antigen is unknown. These data come from a study of neurological immune-mediated disorders. Overall study findings and caveats: CDR3 amino acid sequences found in expanded clones were never shared across subjects, suggesting private repertoires in all groups. HTLV-1-associated myelopathy had the most TCR clonal expansion, and multiple sclerosis had the least, less than healthy controls.

A 10-nucleotide random UMI tagged transcripts in template-switch 5'RACE cDNA synthesis. TCRdb reanalysed the 5' RACE reads using MiXCR and keeps one entry per CDR3 protein. The sample holds under 60,000 distinct CDR3 sequences, under 30% seen once. The study drew its healthy controls from blood bank volunteers in Maryland, USA. Looked up from germline, CDR1 is SGDLS and CDR2 is YYNGEE. Trimming shortened V by 7 bases and J by 1 base, and 17 bases separated the two germline ends. The CDR3 extends over 15 amino acids. The V gene is TRBV9, the J gene TRBJ1-2, with D possibly TRBD1 on 5 matching bases. Sequencing was done on a sample of PBMCs. The receptor comes from a woman between 65 and 79 years old in good health. The CDR3, as DNA: TGTGCCAGCTCTCCAAGGGGTCGGGTTAACTATGGCTACACCTTC. Its protein is CASSPRGRVNYGYTF. Combining the CDR3 with reference TRBV9 and TRBJ1-2 gives the whole variable domain DSGVTQTPKHLITATGQRVTLRCSPRSGDLSVYWYQQSLDQGLQFLIQYYNGEERAKGNILERFSAQQFPDLHSELNLSSLELGDSALYFCASSPRGRVNYGYTFGSGTRLTVV.